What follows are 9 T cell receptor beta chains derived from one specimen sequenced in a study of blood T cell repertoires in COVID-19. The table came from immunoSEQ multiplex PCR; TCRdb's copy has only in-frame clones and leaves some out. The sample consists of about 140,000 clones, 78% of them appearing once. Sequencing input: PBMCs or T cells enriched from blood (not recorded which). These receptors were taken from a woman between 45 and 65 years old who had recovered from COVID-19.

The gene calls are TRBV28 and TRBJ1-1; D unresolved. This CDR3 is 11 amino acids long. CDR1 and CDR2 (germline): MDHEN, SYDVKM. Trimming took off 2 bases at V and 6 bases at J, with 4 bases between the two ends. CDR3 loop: CASSLISEAFF. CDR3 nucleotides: TGTGCCAGCAGTTTAATATCTGAAGCTTTCTTT. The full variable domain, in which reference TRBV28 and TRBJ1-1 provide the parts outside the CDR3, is DVKVTQSSRYLVKRTGEKVFLECVQDMDHENMFWYRQDPGLGLRLIYFSYDVKMKEKGDIPEGYSVSREKKERFSLILESASTNQTSMYLCASSLISEAFFGQGTRLTVV.

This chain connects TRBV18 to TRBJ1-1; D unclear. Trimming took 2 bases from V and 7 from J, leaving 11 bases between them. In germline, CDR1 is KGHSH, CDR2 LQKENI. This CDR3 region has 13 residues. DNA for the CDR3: TGTGCCAGCTCACCATATGCCGGGGTTGAAGCTTTCTTT. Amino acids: CASSPYAGVEAFF.

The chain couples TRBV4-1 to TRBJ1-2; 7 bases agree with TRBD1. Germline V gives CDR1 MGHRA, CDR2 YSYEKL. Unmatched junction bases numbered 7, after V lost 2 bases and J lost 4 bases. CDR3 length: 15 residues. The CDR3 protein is CASSQSIQGGYGYTF. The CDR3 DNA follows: TGCGCCAGCAGCCAATCGATTCAGGGGGGCTATGGCTACACCTTC.

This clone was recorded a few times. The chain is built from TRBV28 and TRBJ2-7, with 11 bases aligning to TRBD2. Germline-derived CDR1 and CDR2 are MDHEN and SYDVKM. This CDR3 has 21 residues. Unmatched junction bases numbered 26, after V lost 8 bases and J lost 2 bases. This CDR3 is CASSKTVTLGLGTSGAYEQYF. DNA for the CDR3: TGTGCCAGCTCCAAGACAGTCACGCTGGGCCTCGGGACTAGCGGTGCCTACGAGCAGTACTTC.

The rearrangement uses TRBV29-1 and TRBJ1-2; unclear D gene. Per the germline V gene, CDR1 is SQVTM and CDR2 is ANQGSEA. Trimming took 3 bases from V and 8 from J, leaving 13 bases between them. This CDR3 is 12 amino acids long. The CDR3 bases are TGCAGCGTTGACACGGGGAGTGAAGGCTACACCTTC. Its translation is CSVDTGSEGYTF.

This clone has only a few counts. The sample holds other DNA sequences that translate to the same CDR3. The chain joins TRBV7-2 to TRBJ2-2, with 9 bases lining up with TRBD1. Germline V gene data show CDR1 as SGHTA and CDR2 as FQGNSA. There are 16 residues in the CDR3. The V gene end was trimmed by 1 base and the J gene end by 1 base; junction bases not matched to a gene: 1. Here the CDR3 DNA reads TGTGCCAGCAGCTTAGGGGGACAGGGGAACACCGGGGAGCTGTTTTTT. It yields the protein CASSLGGQGNTGELFF.

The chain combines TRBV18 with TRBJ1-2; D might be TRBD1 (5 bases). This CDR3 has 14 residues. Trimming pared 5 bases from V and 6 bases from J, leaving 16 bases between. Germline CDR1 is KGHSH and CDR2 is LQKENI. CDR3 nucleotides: TGTGCCAGCTCATCCCGGACAAAAGGCCATGGCTACACCTTC. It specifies CASSSRTKGHGYTF.

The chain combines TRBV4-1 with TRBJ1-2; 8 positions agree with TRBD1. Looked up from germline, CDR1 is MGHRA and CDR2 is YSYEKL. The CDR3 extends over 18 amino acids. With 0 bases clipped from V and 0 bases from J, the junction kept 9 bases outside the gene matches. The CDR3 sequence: CASSQDKDRALANYGYTF. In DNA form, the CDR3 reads TGCGCCAGCAGCCAAGATAAGGACAGGGCGTTAGCTAACTATGGCTACACCTTC.

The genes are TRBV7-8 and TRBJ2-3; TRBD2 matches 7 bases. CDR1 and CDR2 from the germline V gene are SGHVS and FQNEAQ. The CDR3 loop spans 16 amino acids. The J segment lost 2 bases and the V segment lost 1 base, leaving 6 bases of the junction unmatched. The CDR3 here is CASSLVRGGNTDTQYF. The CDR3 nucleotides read TGTGCCAGCAGCTTAGTCCGCGGGGGTAACACAGATACGCAGTATTTT.